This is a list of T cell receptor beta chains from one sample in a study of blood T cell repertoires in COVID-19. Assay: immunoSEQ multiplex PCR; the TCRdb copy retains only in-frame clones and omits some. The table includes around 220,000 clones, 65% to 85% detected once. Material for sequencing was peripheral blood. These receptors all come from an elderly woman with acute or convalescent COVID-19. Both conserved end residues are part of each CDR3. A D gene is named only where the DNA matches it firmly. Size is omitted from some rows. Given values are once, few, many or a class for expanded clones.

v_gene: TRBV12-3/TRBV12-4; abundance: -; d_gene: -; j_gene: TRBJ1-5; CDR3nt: TGTGCCAGCAGCCAGGGTCGTCAGCCCCAGCATTTT; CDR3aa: CASSQGRQPQHF
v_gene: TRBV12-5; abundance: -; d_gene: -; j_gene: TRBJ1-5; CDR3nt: TGTGCTAGTGGTTGGGGGGGGTTTGATCAGCCCCAGCATTTT; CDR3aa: CASGWGGFDQPQHF
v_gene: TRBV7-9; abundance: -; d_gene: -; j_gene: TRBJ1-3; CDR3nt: TGTGCCAGCGCGGGACCTTTTGGAAACACCATATATTTT; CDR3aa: CASAGPFGNTIYF
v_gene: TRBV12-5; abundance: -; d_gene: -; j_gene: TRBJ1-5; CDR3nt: TGTGCTAGTGGTTTGGTACTCGGAGGCGGCAATCAGCCCCAGCATTTT; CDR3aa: CASGLVLGGGNQPQHF
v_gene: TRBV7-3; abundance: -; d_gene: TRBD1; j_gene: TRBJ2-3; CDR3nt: TGTGCCAGCAGCCCGTCAGGGGGTTCACGCACAGATACGCAGTATTTT; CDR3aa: CASSPSGGSRTDTQYF
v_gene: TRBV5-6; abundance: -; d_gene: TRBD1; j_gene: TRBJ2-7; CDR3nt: TGTGCCAGCAGCTCGGACAGGGGGTCCTACGAGCAGTACTTC; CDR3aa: CASSSDRGSYEQYF
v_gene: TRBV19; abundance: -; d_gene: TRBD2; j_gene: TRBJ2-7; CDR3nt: TGTGCCAGTAGTGCCCAGAATAGCGGGGGTTACTACGAGCAGTACTTC; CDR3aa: CASSAQNSGGYYEQYF
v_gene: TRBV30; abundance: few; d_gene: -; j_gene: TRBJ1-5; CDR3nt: TGTGCCTGGAGCCGGGGGGGGCTTCAGCCCCAGCATTTT; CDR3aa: CAWSRGGLQPQHF
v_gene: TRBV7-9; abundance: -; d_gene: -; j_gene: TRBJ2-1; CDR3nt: TGTGCCAGTCTTCAACGGGAGAGCGACAATGAGCAGTTCTTC; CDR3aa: CASLQRESDNEQFF
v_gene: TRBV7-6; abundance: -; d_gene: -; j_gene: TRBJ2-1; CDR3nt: TGTGCCAGCAGCGACTGGGGACAACGAGGCAATGAGCAGTTCTTC; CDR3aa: CASSDWGQRGNEQFF
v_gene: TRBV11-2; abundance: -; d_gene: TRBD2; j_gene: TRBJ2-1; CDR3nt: TGTGCCAGCAGCCCGGGAGCACTAGCGGGAGGGATCGATGAGCAGTTCTTC; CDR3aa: CASSPGALAGGIDEQFF
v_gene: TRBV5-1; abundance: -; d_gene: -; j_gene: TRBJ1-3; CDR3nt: TGCGCCAGCAGCTTGGACGACACTGGAAACACCATATATTTT; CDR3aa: CASSLDDTGNTIYF
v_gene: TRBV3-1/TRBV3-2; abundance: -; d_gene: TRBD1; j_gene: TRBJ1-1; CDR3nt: TGTGCCAGCAGCCCGACAGGGGTGGGGAACACTGAAGCTTTCTTT; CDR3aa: CASSPTGVGNTEAFF
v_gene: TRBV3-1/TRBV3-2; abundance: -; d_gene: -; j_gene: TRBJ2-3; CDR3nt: TGTGCCAGCAGCCTCTATGCGGCAACTAACACAGATACGCAGTATTTT; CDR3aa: CASSLYAATNTDTQYF
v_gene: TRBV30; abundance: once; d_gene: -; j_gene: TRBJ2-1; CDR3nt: TGTGCCTGGAGTGGCGGGACTCCCGTTTCGCTGTTCTTC; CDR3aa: CAWSGGTPVSLFF
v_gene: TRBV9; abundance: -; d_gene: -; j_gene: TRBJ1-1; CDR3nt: TGTGCCAGCAGCCTCAACAGTCTTGACACTGAAGCTTTCTTT; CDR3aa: CASSLNSLDTEAFF
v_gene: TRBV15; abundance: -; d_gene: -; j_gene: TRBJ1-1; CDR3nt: TGTGCCACCAGCAGAGACAGGGGCGGCACTGAAGCTTTCTTT; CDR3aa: CATSRDRGGTEAFF
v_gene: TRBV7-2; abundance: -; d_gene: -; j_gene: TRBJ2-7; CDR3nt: TGTGCCAGCAGCTTCGGCAGGGGCCGGGAGCAGTACTTC; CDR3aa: CASSFGRGREQYF
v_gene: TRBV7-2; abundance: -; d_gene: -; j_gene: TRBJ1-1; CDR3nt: TGTGCCAGTTCGAGGGAAGGGATGAACACTGAAGCTTTCTTT; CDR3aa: CASSREGMNTEAFF
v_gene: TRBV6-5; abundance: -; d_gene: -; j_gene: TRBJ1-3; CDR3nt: TGTGCCAGCAGTCCCAGTTACTCTGGAAACACCATATATTTT; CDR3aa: CASSPSYSGNTIYF
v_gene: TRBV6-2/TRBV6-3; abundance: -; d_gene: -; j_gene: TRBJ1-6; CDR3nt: TGTGCCAGCAGTTCGGTTTCACCCCTCCACTTT; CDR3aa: CASSSVSPLHF
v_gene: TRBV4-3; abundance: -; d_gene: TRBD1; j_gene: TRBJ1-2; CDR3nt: TGCGCCAGCAGCCAGGGCACAGGGGATAACTATGGCTACACCTTC; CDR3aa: CASSQGTGDNYGYTF
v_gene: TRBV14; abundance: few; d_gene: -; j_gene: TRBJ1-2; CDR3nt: TGTGCCAGCAGCCAGGGGAGGAGCAGCTATGGCTACACCTTC; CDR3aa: CASSQGRSSYGYTF
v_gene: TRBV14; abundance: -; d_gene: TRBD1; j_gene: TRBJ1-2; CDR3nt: TGTGCCAGCAGCCCCCTTGGGGACAGTGAGCGCTCCACCTTC; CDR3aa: CASSPLGDSERSTF
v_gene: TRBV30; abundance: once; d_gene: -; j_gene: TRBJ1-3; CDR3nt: TGTGCCTGGAGTCCCCATATGGACGTACGGAGGGGTTATTTT; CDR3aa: CAWSPHMDVRRGYF
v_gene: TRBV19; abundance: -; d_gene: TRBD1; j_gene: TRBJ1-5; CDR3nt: TGTGCCAGTAGCACGGACAGGGACCAGCCCCAGCATTTT; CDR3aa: CASSTDRDQPQHF
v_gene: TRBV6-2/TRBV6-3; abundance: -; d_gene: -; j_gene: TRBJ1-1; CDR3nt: TGTGCCAGCAGTTCGACAAGGGGGGGCCCAACCACTGAAGCTTTCTTT; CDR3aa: CASSSTRGGPTTEAFF
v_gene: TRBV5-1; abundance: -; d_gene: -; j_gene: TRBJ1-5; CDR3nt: TGCGCCAGCAGCTTGGGGCAGAGCAATCAGCCCCAGCATTTT; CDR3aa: CASSLGQSNQPQHF
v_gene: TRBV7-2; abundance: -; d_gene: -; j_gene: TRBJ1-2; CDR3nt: TGTGCCAGCAGCTCCGCAGACGGCAGAGGTGGCTACACCTTC; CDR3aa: CASSSADGRGGYTF
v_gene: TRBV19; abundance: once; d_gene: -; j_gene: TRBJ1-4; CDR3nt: TGTGCCAGTAGTTTAGGGCCCGCTCCTAATGAAAAACTGTTTTTT; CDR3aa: CASSLGPAPNEKLFF
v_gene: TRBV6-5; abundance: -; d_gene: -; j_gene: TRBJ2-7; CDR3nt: TGTGCCAGCAGTACCGGCGAGTCGAGAGGTGGGCAGTACTTC; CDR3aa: CASSTGESRGGQYF
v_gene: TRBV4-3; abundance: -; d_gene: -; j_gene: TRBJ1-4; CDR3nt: TGCGCCAGCAGCCGAATGTGGGGAGGTGATGAAAAACTGTTTTTT; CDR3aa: CASSRMWGGDEKLFF
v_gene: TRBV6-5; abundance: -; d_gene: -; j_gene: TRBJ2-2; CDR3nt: TGTGCCAGCAGAGACAACAGGGCGACCGGGGAGCTGTTTTTT; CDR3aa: CASRDNRATGELFF
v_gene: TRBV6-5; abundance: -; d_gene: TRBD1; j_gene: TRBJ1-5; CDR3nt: TGTGCCAGCAGTCCTGACAGGGGGGATCAGCCCCAGCATTTT; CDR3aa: CASSPDRGDQPQHF
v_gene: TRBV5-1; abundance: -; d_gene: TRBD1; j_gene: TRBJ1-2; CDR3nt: TGCGCCAGCAGCGCACCGGACAGGCCCTATGGCTACACCTTC; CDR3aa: CASSAPDRPYGYTF
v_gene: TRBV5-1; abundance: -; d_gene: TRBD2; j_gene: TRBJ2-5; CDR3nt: TGCGCCAGCAGCTTCACTAGCGGGGTGGAGACCCAGTACTTC; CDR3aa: CASSFTSGVETQYF
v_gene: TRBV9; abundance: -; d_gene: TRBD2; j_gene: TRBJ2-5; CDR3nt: TGTGCCAGCAGCGTAACTAGCGGGGGGGCCGGGGAGACCCAGTACTTC; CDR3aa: CASSVTSGGAGETQYF
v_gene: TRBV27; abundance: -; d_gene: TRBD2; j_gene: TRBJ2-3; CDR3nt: TGTGCCAGCAGGGAAGCTAGCGGGGGAACAGATACGCAGTATTTT; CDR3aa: CASREASGGTDTQYF
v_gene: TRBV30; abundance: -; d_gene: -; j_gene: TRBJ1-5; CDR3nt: TGTGCCTGGGGAACAGGGAGCAGCAATCAGCCCCAGCATTTT; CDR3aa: CAWGTGSSNQPQHF
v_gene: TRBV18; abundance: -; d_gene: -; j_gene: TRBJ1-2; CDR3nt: TGTGCCAGCTCACCGTCAGGGGCAGATGGCTACACCTTC; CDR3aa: CASSPSGADGYTF
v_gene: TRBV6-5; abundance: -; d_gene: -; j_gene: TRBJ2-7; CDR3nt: TGTGCCAGCACCGGGTACTCCTACGAGCAGTACTTC; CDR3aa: CASTGYSYEQYF
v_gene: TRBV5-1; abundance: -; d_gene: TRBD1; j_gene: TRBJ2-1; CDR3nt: TGCGCCAGCAGCTTGCCACAGGGGATCAACAATGAGCAGTTCTTC; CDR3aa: CASSLPQGINNEQFF